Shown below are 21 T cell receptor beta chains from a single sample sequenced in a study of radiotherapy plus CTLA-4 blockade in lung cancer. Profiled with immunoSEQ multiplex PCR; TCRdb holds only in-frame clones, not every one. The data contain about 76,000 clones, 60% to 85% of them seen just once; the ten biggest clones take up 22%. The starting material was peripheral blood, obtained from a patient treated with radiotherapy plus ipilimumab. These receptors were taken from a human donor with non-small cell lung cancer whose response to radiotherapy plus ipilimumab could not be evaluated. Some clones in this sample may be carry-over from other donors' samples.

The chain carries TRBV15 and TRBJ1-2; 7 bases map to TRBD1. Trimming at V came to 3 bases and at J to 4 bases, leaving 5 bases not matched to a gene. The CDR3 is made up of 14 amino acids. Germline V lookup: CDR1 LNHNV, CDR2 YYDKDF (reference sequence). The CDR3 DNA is TGTGCCACCAGCAGGGACAGGTCCCTCTATGGCTACACCTTC. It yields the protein CATSRDRSLYGYTF.

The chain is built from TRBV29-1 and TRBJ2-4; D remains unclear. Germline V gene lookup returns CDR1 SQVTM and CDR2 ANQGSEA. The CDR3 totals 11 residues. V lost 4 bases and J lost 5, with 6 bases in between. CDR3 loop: CSVGSENIQYF. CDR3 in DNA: TGCAGCGTTGGGTCGGAAAACATTCAGTACTTC.

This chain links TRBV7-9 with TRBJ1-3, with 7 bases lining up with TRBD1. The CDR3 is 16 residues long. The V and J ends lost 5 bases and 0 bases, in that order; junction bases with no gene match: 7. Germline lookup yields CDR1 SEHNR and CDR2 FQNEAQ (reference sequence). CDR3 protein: CASSPGQYSSGNTIYF. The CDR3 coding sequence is TGTGCCAGCAGCCCGGGACAGTATAGCTCTGGAAACACCATATATTTT.

This CDR3 is CSVARSGGVSSYEQYF. CDR3 DNA: TGCAGCGTTGCACGGTCAGGGGGTGTGAGCTCCTACGAGCAGTACTTC. The rearrangement links TRBV29-1 to TRBJ2-7, with TRBD1 matching over 7 bases. The V and J ends lost 4 bases and 0 bases, in that order; junction bases with no gene match: 12. The germline V gene has CDR1 SQVTM and CDR2 ANQGSEA. This CDR3 is built from 16 residues.

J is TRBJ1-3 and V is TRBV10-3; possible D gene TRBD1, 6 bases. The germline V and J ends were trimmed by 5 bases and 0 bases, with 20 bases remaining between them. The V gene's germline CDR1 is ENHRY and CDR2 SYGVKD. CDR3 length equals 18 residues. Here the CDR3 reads CAISSWDSRGNSGNTIYF. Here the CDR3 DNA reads TGTGCCATCAGTAGCTGGGATTCCAGGGGAAACTCTGGAAACACCATATATTTT.

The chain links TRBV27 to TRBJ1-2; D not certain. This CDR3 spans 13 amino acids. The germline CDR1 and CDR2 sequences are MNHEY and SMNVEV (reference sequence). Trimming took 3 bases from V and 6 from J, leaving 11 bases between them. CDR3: CASSLRAFHGYTF. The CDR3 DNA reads TGTGCCAGCAGTTTGAGGGCCTTTCATGGCTACACCTTC.

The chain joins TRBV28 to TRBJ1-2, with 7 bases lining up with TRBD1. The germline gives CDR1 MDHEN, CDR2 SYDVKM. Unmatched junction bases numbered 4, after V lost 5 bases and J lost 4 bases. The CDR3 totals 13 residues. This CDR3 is CASSLGGSYGYTF. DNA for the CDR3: TGTGCCAGCAGTCTAGGGGGCAGCTATGGCTACACCTTC.

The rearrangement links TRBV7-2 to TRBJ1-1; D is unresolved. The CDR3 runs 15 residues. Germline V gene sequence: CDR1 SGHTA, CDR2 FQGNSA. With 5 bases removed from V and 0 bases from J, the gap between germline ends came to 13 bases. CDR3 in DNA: TGTGCCAGCAGCCCCGAGGGTGGCTTGAACACTGAAGCTTTCTTT. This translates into CASSPEGGLNTEAFF. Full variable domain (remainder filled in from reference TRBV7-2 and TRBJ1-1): GAGVSQSPSNKVTEKGKDVELRCDPISGHTALYWYRQSLGQGLEFLIYFQGNSAPDKSGLPSDRFSAERTGGSVSTLTIQRTQQEDSAVYLCASSPEGGLNTEAFFGQGTRLTVV.

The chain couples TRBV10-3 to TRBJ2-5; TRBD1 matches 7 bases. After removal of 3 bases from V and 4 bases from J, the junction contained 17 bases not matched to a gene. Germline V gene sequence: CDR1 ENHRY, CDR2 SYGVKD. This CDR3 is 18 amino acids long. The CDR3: CAISDQTGRGPGGETQYF. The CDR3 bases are TGTGCCATCAGTGATCAGACGGGAAGGGGCCCAGGGGGAGAGACCCAGTACTTC.

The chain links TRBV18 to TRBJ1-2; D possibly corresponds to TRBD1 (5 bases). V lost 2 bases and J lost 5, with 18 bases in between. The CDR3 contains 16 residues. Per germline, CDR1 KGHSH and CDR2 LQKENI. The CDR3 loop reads CASSPTPGRGRYGYTF. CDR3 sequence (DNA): TGTGCCAGCTCACCAACACCGGGACGGGGGAGGTATGGCTACACCTTC.

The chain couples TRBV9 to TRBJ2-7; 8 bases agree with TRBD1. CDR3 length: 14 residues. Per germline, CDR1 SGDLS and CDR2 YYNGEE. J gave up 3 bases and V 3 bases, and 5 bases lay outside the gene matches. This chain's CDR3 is CASSEGQEVYEQYF. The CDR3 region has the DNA TGTGCCAGCAGCGAGGGACAGGAGGTCTACGAGCAGTACTTC.

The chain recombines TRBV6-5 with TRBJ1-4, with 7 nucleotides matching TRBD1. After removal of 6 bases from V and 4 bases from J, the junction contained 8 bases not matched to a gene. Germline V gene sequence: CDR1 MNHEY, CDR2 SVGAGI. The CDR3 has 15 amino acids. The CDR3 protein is CASSSATGINEKLFF. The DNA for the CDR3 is TGTGCCAGCAGCAGCGCGACAGGGATTAATGAAAAACTGTTTTTT.

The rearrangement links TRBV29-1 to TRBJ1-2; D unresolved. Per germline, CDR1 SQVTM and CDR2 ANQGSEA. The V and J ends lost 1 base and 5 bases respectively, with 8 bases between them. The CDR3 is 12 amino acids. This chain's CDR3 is CSVEVSRYGYTF. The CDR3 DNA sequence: TGCAGCGTTGAAGTTTCGCGTTATGGCTACACCTTC.

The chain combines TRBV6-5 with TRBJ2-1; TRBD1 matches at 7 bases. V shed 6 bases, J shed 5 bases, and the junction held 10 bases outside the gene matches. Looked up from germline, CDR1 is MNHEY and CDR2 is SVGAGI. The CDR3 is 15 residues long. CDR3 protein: CASSVGQGDHNEQFF. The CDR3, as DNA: TGTGCCAGCAGCGTGGGGCAGGGGGACCACAATGAGCAGTTCTTC.

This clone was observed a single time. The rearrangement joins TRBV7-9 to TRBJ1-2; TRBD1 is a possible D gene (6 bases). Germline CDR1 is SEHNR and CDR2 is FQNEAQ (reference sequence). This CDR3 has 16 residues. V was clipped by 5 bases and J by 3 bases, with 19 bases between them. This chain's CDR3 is CASSDRQDPGDYGYTF. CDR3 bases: TGTGCCAGCAGCGACCGACAGGATCCCGGGGACTATGGCTACACCTTC.

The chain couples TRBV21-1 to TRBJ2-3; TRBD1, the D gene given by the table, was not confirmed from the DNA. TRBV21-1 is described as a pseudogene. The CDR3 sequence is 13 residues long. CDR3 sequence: CASSNRPTDTQYF. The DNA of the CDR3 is TGTGCCAGCAGCAACAGGCCTACAGATACGCAGTATTTT.

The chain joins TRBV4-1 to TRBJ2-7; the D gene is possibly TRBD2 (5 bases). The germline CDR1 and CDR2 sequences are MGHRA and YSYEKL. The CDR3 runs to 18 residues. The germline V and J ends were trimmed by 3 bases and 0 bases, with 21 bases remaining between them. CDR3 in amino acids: CASSHPGGRTQGSYEQYF. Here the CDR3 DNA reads TGCGCCAGCAGCCATCCCGGAGGCCGGACTCAAGGCTCCTACGAGCAGTACTTC.

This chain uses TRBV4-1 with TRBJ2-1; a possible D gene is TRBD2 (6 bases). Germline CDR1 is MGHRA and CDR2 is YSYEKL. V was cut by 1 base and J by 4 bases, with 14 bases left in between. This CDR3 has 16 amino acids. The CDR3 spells CASSQGRDLGYNEQFF. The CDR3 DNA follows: TGCGCCAGCAGCCAAGGGAGGGATTTAGGGTACAATGAGCAGTTCTTC.

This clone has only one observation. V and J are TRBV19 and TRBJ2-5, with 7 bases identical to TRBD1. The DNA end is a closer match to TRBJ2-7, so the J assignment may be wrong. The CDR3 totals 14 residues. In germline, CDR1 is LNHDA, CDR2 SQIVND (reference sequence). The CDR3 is CASSRDRAENEQYF. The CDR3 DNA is TGTGCCAGTAGTAGAGACAGGGCAGAGAACGAGCAGTACTTC.

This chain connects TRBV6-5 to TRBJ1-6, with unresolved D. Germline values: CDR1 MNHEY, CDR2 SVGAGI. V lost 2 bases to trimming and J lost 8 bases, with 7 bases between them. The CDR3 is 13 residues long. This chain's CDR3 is CASSYGLHSPLHF. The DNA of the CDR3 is TGTGCCAGCAGTTACGGACTGCATTCACCCCTCCACTTT.

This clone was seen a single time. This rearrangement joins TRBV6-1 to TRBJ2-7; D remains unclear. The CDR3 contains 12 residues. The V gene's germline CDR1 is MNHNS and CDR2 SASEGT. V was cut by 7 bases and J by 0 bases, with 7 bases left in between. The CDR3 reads CASNRVSYEQYF. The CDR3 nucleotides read TGTGCCAGCAACCGGGTCTCCTACGAGCAGTACTTC.